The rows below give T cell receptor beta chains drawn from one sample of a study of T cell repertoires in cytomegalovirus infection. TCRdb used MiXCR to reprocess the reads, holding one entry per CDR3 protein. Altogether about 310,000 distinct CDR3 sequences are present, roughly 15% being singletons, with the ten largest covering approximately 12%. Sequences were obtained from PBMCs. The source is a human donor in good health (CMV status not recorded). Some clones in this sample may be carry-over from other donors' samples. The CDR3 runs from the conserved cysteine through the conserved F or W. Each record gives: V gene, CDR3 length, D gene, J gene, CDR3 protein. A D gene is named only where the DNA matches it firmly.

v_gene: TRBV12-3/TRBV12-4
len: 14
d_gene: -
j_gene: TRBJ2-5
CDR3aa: CASSLRDGERTQYF

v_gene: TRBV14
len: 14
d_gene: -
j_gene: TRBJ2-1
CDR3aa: CASSSSTQWYEQFF

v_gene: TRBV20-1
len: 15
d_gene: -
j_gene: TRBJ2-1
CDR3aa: CSALKAGRSYNEQFF

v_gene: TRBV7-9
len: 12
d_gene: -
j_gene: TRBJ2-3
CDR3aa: CASSLSRYTQYF

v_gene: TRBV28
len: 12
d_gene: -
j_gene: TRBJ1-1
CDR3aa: CASSLGVVPAFF

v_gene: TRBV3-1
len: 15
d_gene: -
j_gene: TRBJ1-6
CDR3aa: CASSQDTGANSPLHF

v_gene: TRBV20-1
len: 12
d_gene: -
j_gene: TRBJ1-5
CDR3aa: CSASRISQPQHF

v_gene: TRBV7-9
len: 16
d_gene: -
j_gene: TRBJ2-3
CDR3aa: CASSPLPTGPDDTQYF

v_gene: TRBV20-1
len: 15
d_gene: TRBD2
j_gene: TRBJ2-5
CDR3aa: CSARDPAGVDETQYF

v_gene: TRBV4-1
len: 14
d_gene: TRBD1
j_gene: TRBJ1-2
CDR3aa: CASSQEQGFYGYTF

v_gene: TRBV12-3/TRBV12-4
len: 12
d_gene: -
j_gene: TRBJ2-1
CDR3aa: CASSPDSRGQFF